This T cell receptor (beta chain) is from a study of blood T cell repertoires in COVID-19. Study at large: The United States, Italy and Spain supplied acute and convalescent COVID-19 samples.

The junction had 8 bases not matched to a gene; V was cut back by 2 bases and J by 6 bases. Germline V gene data show CDR1 as MNHEY and CDR2 as SMNVEV (reference sequence). The CDR3 loop spans 15 amino acids. Per the study methods: Amplification from reference gene primers served as the basis for estimated nucleated cell counts. Libraries were prepared by immunoSEQ multiplex PCR; TCRdb keeps only in-frame clonotypes and omits some of them. V and J calls and clone size are as listed in that table; D and trimming were resolved from the DNA. The table has about 250,000 clones, 80% to 90% seen once. Cohort allocation depended upon clinical history that participants reported. Symptom resolution, clearance, or two negative PCRs marked the recovered donors of Cohort 3.

The rearrangement uses TRBV27 and TRBJ2-3; the match to TRBD1 covers 7 bases. Source material: PBMCs or T cells enriched from blood (not recorded which). This TCR came from a woman in her twenties or thirties who had recovered from COVID-19. The CDR3 sequence: CASSLRDSVKDTQYF. The CDR3 DNA reads TGTGCCAGCAGTTTAAGGGACAGCGTCAAGGATACGCAGTATTTT.